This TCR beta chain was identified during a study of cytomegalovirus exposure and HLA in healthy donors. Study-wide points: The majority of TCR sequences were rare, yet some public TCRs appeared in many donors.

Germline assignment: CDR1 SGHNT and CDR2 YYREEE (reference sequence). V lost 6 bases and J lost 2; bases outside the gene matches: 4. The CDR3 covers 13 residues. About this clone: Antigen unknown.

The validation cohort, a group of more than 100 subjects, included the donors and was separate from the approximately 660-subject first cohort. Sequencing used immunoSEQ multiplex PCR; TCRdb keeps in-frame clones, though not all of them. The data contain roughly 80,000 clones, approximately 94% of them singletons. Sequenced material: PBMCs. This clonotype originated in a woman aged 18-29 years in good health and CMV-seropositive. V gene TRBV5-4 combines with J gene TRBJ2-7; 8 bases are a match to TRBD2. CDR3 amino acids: CASTAGGAYEQYF. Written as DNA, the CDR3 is TGTGCCAGCACCGCGGGGGGTGCCTACGAGCAGTACTTC.